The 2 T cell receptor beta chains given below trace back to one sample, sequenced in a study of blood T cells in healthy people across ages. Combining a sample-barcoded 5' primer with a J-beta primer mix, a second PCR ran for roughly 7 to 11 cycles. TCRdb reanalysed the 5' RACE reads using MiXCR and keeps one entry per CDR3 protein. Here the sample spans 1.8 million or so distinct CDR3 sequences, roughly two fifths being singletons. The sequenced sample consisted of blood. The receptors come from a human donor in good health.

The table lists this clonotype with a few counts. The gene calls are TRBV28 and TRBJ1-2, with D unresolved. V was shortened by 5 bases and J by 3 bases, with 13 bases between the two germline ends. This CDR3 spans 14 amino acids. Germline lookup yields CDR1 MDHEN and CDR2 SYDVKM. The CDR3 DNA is TGTGCCAGCAGTCCGTCGGGCCGTGACTATGGCTACACCTTC. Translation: CASSPSGRDYGYTF.

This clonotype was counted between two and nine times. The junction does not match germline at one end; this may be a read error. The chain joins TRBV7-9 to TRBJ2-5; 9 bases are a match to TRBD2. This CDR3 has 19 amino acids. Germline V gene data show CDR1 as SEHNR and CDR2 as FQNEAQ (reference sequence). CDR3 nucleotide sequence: TGTGCCGGCAGCTTAGTGGTGACTAGCGGTATGACGTATGTGGAGACCCAGTACTTC. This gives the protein CAGSLVVTSGMTYVETQYF.